This T cell receptor beta chain was identified in a study of identifying expanded T cells in peripheral blood. The CDR3 is made up of 14 amino acids. V lost 4 bases, J lost 1 base, and 10 bases lay in between. Germline CDR1 and CDR2: SGHRS and YFSETQ. Some clones are missing from TCRdb's copy, which holds only in-frame ones; the method was immunoSEQ multiplex PCR. The repertoire holds some 78,000 clones, with 84% as singletons. The sequence was obtained from a person between 18 and 75 years old in good health. V is TRBV5-1 and J is TRBJ2-3; D might be TRBD1 (5 bases). Sequencing was carried out using blood. The CDR3 loop is CASSLQGGTDTQYF. The CDR3 DNA reads as TGCGCCAGCAGCCTGCAGGGCGGCACAGATACGCAGTATTTT.